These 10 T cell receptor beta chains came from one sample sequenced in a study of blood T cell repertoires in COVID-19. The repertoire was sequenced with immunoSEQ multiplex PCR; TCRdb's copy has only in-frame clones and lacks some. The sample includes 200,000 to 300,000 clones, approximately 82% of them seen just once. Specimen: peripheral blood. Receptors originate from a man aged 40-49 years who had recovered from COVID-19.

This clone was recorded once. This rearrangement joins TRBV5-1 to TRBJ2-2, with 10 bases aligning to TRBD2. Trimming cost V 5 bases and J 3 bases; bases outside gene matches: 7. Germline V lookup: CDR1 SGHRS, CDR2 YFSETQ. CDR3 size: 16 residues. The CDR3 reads CASSGAGGGDTGELFF. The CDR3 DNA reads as TGCGCCAGCAGTGGAGCGGGAGGGGGAGACACCGGGGAGCTGTTTTTT.

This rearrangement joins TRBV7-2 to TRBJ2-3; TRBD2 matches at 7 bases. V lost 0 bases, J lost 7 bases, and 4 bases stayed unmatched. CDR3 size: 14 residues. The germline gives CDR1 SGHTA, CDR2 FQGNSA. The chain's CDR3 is CASSLAGGKNTQYF. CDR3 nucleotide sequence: TGTGCCAGCAGCTTAGCGGGAGGGAAAAATACGCAGTATTTT. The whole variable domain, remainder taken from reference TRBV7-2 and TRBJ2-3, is GAGVSQSPSNKVTEKGKDVELRCDPISGHTALYWYRQSLGQGLEFLIYFQGNSAPDKSGLPSDRFSAERTGGSVSTLTIQRTQQEDSAVYLCASSLAGGKNTQYFGPGTRLTVL.

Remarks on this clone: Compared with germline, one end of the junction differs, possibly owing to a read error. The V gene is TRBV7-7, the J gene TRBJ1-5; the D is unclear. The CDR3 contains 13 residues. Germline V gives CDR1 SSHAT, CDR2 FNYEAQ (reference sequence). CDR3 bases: TGTGCTAGCAGCTTAGCCCCCGATCAGCCCCAGCATTTT. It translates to CASSLAPDQPQHF.

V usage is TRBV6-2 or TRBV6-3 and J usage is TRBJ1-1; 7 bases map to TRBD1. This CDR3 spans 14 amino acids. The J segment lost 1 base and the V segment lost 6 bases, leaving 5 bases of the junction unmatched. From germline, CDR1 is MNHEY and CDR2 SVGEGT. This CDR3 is CASSTRGSNTEAFF. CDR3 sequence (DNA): TGTGCCAGCAGCACCAGGGGGTCGAACACTGAAGCTTTCTTT.

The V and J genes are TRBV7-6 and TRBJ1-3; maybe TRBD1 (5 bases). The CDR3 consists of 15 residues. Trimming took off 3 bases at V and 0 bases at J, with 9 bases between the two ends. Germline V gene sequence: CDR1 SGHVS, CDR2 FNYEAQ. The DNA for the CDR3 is TGTGCCAGCAGCTTGCTAAGGGGCTCTGGAAACACCATATATTTT. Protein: CASSLLRGSGNTIYF.

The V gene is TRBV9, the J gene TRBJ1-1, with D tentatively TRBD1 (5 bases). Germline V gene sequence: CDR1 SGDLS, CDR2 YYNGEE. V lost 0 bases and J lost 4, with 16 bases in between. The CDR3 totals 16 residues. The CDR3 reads CASSVGFGRVGTEAFF. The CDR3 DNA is TGTGCCAGCAGCGTAGGCTTTGGCAGGGTAGGCACTGAAGCTTTCTTT.

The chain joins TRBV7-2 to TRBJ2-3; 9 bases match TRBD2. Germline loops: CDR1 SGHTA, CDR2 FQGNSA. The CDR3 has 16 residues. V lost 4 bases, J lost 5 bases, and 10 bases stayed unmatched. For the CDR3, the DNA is TGTGCCAGCAGCTCTACTAGCGGGCCCGGGGGAGATACGCAGTATTTT. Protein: CASSSTSGPGGDTQYF.

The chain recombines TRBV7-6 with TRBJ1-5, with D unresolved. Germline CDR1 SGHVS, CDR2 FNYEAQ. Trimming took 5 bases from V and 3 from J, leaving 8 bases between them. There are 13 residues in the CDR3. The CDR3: CASSPSLNQPQHF. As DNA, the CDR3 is TGTGCCAGCAGCCCGAGCCTCAATCAGCCCCAGCATTTT.

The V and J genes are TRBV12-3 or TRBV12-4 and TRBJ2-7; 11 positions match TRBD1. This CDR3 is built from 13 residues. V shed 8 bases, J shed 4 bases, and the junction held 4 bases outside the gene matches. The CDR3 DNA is TGTGCCAGCGGACAGGGGGCAGCTTACGAGCAGTACTTC. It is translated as CASGQGAAYEQYF.

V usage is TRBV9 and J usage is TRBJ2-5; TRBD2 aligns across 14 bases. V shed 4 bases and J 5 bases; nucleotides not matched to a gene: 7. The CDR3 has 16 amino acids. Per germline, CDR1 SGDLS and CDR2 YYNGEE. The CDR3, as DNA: TGTGCCAGCAGCTCGGGACTAGCGGGAGTGGGGGAGACCCAGTACTTC. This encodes CASSSGLAGVGETQYF.